This entry describes one T cell receptor beta chain. What it recognizes is unknown. The sample has other DNA sequences that encode this CDR3 too. Clones were sequenced by immunoSEQ multiplex PCR, and TCRdb holds only the in-frame ones, with some missing. The sample has fewer than 800,000 clones, around 92% seen once. Between the trimmed V and J ends, which lost 8 bases and 2 bases, there was a span of 10 bases. Germline V lookup: CDR1 SGHAT, CDR2 FQNNGV. CDR3 size: 12 residues. This entry comes from a study of shared clonotypes between healthy human individuals. In the study overall: Per-donor plates numbered three CD4 naive, three CD4 memory, two CD8 naive and one CD8 memory. Study-wide findings and caveats: Researchers sampled only blood; tissue repertoires likely differ.

CD45RO-negative CD8 cells positively selected for CCR7 made up the naive population, which excluded terminally differentiated effector memory CD45RA+ cells. The clonotype was recovered from a man aged 25-40 years in good health. The V call is TRBV11-2, the J call TRBJ2-7; D is unclear. Source material: naive CD8+ T cells sorted from blood. The CDR3 is CASAGLTYEQYF. Written as DNA, the CDR3 is TGTGCCAGCGCAGGCCTAACCTACGAGCAGTACTTC.